The following is a T cell receptor beta chain sequence with its context. Its antigen has not been determined. Base qualities were left out, and no much larger clone turns up one base away. According to the germline V gene, CDR1 reads MGHRA and CDR2 reads YSYEKL. From the cysteine through the phenylalanine, the CDR3 covers 18 amino acids. Only the CDR3 DNA stays, 54 bases, in frame from base 1. V trim: 0 bases; J trim: 4 bases; unmatched bases: 11. The record originates from a study of T cell responses to AZD1222 COVID-19 vaccine (dated by TCRdb to the early 2020s). Some background on the complete study: TCR sequencing was performed for about 250 trial participants, of whom around 210 were given two doses of AZD1222 and 26 were given two doses of MenACWY control vaccine. Trial participants were enrolled by age into subgroups of 18-55, 56-69 and 70-plus years, and roughly 150, 30 and 60 TCR-sequenced participants, respectively, were included in these subgroups. What the study reported, not specific to this receptor: No day 14 peak-response samples were available, so repertoires were characterized only after the peak T cell response. Reportedly, almost half of the unique spike-specific TCRs recognized epitopes lying outside the regions that are mutated in the B.1.351 and B.1.1.7 variants. Only six or seven AZD1222 recipients were SARS-CoV-2 seropositive at baseline, limiting conclusions about previously exposed vaccinees. In the small 56-69-year group, the increase in depth fell short of significance, most likely because of low power. Spike-specific TCR breadth and depth rose significantly after two AZD1222 doses compared with day 0 and with MenACWY recipients. Participants were mostly white British and included more females than males, and it was suggested by the authors that clonal diversity may have been underestimated. The vaccine-associated CD4 TCRs covered the entire spike protein, and the dominant responses fell in regions 160-218 and 743-854.

The CDR3 regions of human TCRbeta chains were subjected to immunosequencing. In the original analysis: Repertoire TCRs were checked for matches against a reference library of SARS-CoV-2-specific TCRs that had been generated using the MIRA antigen-specificity platform. Breadth was defined as the fraction of unique TCRs that were SARS-CoV-2-associated. Depth was defined as the fraction of total T cells that were SARS-CoV-2-associated. Each spike-specific TCR was assigned to its reactive spike region and to a CD4 or CD8 class using the MIRA data. Log10-transformed breadth and depth values were compared by one-way ANOVA with Sidak's multiple comparisons tests. TCRdb limited this immuneACCESS table to in-frame rearrangements with V and J called. A share of clones is missing; checked studies link under half to unresolved V genes, and the rest is unexplained. The D gene and trimming were derived from the DNA, and the V and J assignments and clone size from that table. Recorded for this sample are tens of thousands of clones; approximately 92% of them occurred a single time. The top ten clones comprise more than 4.5% of the sample.

The time point label corresponds to: about 28 days (+/-7) after the second vaccine dose. AZD1222 recipients with second doses at about 4 weeks or about 12 weeks were pooled, because spike-specific TCR depth and breadth did not differ between schedules. Vaccinee samples were obtained from the UK trials COV001 and COV002, which included a single-blind randomized controlled phase 2/3 trial of AZD1222 (ChAdOx1 nCoV-19) in healthy adults. For TCRbeta chain sequencing, PBMC samples from trial participants were taken at day 0 and at day 28 after the second dose. The receptor's source is an adult who received the AZD1222 COVID-19 vaccine. Recombination connected TRBV4-1 to TRBJ2-3, with TRBD1 identical over 9 junction bases. Sequences were derived from peripheral blood, sampled 28 days after the second AZD1222 dose. The CDR3 here reads CASSQDRGGQGIPDTQYF. The sequenced DNA: TGCGCCAGCAGCCAAGATCGTGGAGGACAGGGGATTCCAGATACGCAGTATTTT.